Detailed here is one T cell receptor (beta chain). Its antigen is unknown. The CDR3 runs 15 residues. The germline V gene has CDR1 SEHNR and CDR2 FQNEAQ (reference sequence). The V end lost 1 base, the J end lost 5 bases, and 15 bases lay between the germline ends. The data are from a study of T cell repertoires in cytomegalovirus infection. About the research overall: Used in the study were CMV epitopes, some recently identified and HLA-C-restricted, others well-studied and HLA-B-restricted. CMV infection and matching HLA type were both indicated by public TCR beta signatures. Study-wide points: People with CMV and the relevant HLA were identified by cumulative public TCR beta family frequency. Dominating the ex vivo response were HLA-C-restricted CMV-specific TCR beta clonotypes.

TCRdb fed the reads into MiXCR, producing one record per CDR3 protein. The sample yields some 560,000 distinct CDR3 sequences, 40% seen once. The chain combines TRBV7-9 with TRBJ2-7; D gene unclear. The receptor was derived from a human donor in good health (CMV status not recorded). Some clones in this sample may be carry-over from other donors' samples. This specimen consisted of cultured PBMCs, obtained from culture after CMV antigen stimulation. CDR3: CASSLVAANQDEQYF. CDR3 bases: TGTGCCAGCAGCTTAGTTGCGGCTAATCAGGACGAGCAGTACTTC.